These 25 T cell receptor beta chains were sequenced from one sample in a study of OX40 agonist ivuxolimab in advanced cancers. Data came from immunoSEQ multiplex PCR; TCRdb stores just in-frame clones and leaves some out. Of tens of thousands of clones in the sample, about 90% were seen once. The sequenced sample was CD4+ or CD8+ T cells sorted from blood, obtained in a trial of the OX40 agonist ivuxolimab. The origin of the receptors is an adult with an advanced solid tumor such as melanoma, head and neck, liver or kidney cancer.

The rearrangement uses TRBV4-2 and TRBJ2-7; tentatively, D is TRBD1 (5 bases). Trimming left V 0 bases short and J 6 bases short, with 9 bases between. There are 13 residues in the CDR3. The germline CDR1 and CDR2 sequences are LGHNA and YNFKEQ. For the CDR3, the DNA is TGTGCCAGCAGCCAAGAACCTACAGGCGAGCAGTACTTC. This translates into CASSQEPTGEQYF.

This CDR3 reads CACTGTSGKDIQYF. The CDR3 nucleotides read TGTGCCTGCACTGGGACTAGCGGGAAGGACATTCAGTACTTC. This chain joins TRBV30 and TRBJ2-4; 13 bases agree with TRBD2. The CDR3 sequence is 14 residues long. The junction had 7 bases not matched to a gene; V was cut back by 6 bases and J by 8 bases. CDR1 and CDR2 from the germline V gene are GTSNPN and SVGIG (reference sequence).

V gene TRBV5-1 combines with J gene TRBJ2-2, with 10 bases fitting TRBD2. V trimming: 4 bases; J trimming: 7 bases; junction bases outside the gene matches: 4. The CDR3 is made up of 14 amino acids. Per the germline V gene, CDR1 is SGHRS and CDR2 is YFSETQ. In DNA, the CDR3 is TGCGCCAGCAGCCCTAGCGGGAGCGGCGGGGAGCTGTTTTTT. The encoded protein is CASSPSGSGGELFF.

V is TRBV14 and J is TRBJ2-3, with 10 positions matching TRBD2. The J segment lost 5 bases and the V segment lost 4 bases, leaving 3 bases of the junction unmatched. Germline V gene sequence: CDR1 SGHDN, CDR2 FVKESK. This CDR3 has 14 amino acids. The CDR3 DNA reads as TGTGCCAGCAGCCCCAGACTAGCGGGAGATACGCAGTATTTT. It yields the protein CASSPRLAGDTQYF.

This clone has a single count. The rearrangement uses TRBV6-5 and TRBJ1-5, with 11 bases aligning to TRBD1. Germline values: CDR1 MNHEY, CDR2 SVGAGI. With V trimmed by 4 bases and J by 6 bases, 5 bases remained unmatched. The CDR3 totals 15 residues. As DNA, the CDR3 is TGTGCCAGCAGTTCCGGACAGGGGGCTAGTCAGCCCCAGCATTTT. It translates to CASSSGQGASQPQHF.

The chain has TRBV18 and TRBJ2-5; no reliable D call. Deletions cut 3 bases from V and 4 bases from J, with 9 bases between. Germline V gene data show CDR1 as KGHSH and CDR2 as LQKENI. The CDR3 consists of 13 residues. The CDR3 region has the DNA TGTGCCAGCTCACCGATCGGCACAGAGACCCAGTACTTC. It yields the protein CASSPIGTETQYF.

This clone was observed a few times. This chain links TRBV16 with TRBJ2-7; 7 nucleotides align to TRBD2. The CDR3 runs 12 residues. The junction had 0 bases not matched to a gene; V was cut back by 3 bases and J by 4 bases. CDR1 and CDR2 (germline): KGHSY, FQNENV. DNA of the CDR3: TGTGCCAGCAGCCAGGGGGGGTACGAGCAGTACTTC. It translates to CASSQGGYEQYF.

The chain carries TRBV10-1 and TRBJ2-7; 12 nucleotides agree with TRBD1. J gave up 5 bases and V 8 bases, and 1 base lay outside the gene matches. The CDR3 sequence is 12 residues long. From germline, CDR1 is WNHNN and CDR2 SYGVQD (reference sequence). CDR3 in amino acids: CASGTGGNEQYF. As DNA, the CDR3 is TGCGCCAGCGGGACAGGGGGCAACGAGCAGTACTTC.

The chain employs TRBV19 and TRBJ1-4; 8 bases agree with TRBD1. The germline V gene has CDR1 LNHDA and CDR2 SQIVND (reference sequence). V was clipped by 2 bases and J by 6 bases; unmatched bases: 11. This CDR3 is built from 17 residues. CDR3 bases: TGTGCCAGTAGTATACAGCTCACAGGGGGGCACGATGAAAAACTGTTTTTT. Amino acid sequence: CASSIQLTGGHDEKLFF.

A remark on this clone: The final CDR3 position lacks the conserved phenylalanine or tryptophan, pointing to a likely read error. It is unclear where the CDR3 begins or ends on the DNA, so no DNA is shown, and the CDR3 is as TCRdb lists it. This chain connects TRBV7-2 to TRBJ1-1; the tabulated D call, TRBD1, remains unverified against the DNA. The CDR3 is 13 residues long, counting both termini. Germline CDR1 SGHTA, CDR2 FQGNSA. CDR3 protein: CASSLVAGSDSSL.

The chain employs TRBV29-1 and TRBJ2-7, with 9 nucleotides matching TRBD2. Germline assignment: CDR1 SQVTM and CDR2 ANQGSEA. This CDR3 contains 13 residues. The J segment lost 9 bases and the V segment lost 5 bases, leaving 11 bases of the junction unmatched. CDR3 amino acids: CSVRAGGHDMQYF. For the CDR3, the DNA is TGCAGCGTTCGGGCGGGAGGGCATGATATGCAGTACTTC.

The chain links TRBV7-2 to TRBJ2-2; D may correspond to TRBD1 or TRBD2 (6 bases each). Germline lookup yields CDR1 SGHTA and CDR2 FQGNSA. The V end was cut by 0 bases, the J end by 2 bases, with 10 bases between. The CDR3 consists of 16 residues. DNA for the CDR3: TGTGCCAGCAGCTTAGCCGGGGGCTCAAACACCGGGGAGCTGTTTTTT. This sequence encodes CASSLAGGSNTGELFF.

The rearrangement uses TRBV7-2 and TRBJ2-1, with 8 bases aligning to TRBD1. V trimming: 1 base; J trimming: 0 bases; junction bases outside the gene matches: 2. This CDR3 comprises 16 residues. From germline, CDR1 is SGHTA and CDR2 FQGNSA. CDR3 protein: CASSLVDRGSYNEQFF. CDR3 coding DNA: TGTGCCAGCAGCTTAGTCGACAGGGGCTCCTACAATGAGCAGTTCTTC.

CDR3 sequence (DNA): TGTGCCAGCAGCACGGGACTTGTTAATGAAAAACTGTTTTTT. Protein: CASSTGLVNEKLFF. V is TRBV4-2 and J is TRBJ1-4; the D gene is possibly TRBD1 (5 bases). The CDR3 runs 14 residues. Between the trimmed V and J ends, which lost 5 bases and 4 bases, there was a span of 11 bases. CDR1 and CDR2 (germline): LGHNA, YNFKEQ.

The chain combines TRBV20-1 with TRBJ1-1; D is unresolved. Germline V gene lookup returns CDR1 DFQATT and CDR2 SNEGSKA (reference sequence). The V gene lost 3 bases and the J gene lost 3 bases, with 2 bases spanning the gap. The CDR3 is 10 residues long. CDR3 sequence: CSASHTEAFF. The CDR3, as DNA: TGCAGTGCTAGCCACACTGAAGCTTTCTTT.

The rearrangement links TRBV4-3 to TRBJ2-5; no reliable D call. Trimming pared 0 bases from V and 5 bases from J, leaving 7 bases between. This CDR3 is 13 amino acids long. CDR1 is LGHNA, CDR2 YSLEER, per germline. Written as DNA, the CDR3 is TGCGCCAGCAGCCAAGATCTCAGGGAGACCCAGTACTTC. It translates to CASSQDLRETQYF.

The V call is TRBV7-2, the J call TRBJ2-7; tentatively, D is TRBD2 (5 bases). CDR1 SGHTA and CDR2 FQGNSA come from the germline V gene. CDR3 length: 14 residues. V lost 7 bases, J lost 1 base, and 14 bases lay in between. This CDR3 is CASTITRMSYEQYF. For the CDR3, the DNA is TGTGCCAGCACCATAACTAGGATGTCCTACGAGCAGTACTTC.

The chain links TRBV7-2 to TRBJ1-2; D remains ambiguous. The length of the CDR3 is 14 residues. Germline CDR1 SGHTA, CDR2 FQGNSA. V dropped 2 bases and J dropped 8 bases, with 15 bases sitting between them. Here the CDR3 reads CASSLTPAVKGYTF. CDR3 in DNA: TGTGCCAGCAGCTTAACCCCAGCGGTTAAGGGCTACACCTTC.

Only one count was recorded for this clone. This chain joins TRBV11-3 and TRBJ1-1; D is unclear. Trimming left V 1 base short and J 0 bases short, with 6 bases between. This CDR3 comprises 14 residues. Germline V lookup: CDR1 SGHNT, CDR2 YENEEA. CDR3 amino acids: CASSLVGVNTEAFF. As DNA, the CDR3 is TGTGCCAGCAGCTTAGTCGGGGTGAACACTGAAGCTTTCTTT.

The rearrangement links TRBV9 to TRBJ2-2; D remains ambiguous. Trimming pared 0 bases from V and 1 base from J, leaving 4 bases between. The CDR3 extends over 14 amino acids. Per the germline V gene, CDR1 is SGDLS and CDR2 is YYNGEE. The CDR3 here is CASSVGMNTGELFF. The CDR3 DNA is TGTGCCAGCAGCGTAGGGATGAACACCGGGGAGCTGTTTTTT.

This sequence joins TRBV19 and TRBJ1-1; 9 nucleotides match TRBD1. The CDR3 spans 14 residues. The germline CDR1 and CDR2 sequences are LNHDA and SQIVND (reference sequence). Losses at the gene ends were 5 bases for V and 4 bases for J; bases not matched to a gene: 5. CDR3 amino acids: CASSAGQGGTEAFF. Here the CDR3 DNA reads TGTGCCAGTAGTGCGGGACAGGGAGGCACTGAAGCTTTCTTT.

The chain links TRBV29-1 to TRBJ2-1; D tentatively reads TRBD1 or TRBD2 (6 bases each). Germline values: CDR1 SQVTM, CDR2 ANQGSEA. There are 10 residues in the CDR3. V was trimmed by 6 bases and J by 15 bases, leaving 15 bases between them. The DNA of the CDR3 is TGCAGCGTGGGGGTTGGGGGGCTGTTCTTC. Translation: CSVGVGGLFF.

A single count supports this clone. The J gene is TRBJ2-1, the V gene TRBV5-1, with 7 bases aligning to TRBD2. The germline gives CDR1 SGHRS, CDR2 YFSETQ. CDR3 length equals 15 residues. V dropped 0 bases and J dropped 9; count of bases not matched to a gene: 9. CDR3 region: CASSLGAGVSREQFF. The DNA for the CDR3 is TGCGCCAGCAGCTTGGGCGCGGGAGTATCACGTGAGCAGTTCTTC.

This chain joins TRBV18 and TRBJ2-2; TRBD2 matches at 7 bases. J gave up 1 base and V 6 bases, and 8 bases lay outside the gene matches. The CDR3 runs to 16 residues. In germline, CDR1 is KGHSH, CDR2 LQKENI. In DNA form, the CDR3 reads TGTGCCAGCTCTCCGGGGGGACTCATGAACACCGGGGAGCTGTTTTTT. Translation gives CASSPGGLMNTGELFF.

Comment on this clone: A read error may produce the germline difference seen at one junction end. The CDR3 DNA reads as TGTGCTAGCAGTCACAGGGGGATGCGAACTGAAGCTTTCTTT. Translating gives CASSHRGMRTEAFF. V usage is TRBV7-7 and J usage is TRBJ1-1; 8 nucleotides match TRBD1. Germline assignment: CDR1 SSHAT and CDR2 FNYEAQ (reference sequence). This CDR3 is built from 14 residues. Complete variable domain (other parts from reference TRBV7-7 and TRBJ1-1): GAGVSQSPRYKVTKRGQDVTLRCDPISSHATLYWYQQALGQGPEFLTYFNYEAQPDKSGLPSDRFSAERPEGSISTLTIQRTEQRDSAMYRCASSHRGMRTEAFFGQGTRLTVV.